The 2 T cell receptor beta chains below were found in one sample sequenced in a study of T cells after yellow fever vaccination. TCRdb processed the 5' RACE reads anew with MiXCR; each CDR3 protein has one entry. This sample has hundreds of thousands of distinct CDR3 sequences, with 10% to 15% found just once. The sequenced sample was PBMCs, obtained on the day of the yellow fever booster vaccination. The receptors shown here come from a man younger than 45 who received the YFV17D yellow fever vaccine.

This clonotype was seen only a few times. V is TRBV7-2 and J is TRBJ2-3; unclear D gene. Germline-derived CDR1 and CDR2 are SGHTA and FQGNSA. This CDR3 is built from 11 residues. Trimming took off 6 bases at V and 6 bases at J, with 7 bases between the two ends. CDR3 sequence: CASRAWDTQYF. The DNA of the CDR3 is TGTGCCAGCAGGGCTTGGGATACGCAGTATTTT. The full variable domain, its missing parts supplied by reference TRBV7-2 and TRBJ2-3, is GAGVSQSPSNKVTEKGKDVELRCDPISGHTALYWYRQSLGQGLEFLIYFQGNSAPDKSGLPSDRFSAERTGGSVSTLTIQRTQQEDSAVYLCASRAWDTQYFGPGTRLTVL.

The chain employs TRBV19 and TRBJ1-1; a possible D gene is TRBD1 (6 bases). Germline V gene lookup returns CDR1 LNHDA and CDR2 SQIVND (reference sequence). The CDR3 has 14 residues. Trimming shortened V by 5 bases and J by 2 bases, and 12 bases separated the two germline ends. The CDR3 here is CASSPDRINTEAFF. Here the CDR3 DNA reads TGTGCCAGTAGTCCTGACAGGATCAACACTGAAGCTTTCTTT.